The 10 T cell receptor beta chains listed next were all sequenced from one sample in a study of T cell repertoires in cytomegalovirus infection. TCRdb processed the reads anew with MiXCR; each CDR3 protein has one entry. The sample shows about 80,000 distinct CDR3 sequences, 3.7% of them seen only once. The sample was PBMCs. The receptors come from a human donor in good health (CMV status not recorded). Some clones in this sample may be carry-over from other donors' samples.

Points on this clonotype: A much larger clone sits a single nucleotide away, making a read error possible. The V call is TRBV28, the J call TRBJ1-2; D might be TRBD1 (6 bases). The CDR3 covers 14 residues. V was clipped by 6 bases and J by 6 bases, with 17 bases between them. The germline V gene encodes CDR1 MDHEN and CDR2 SYDVKM. CDR3 DNA: TGTGCCAGCAGACCACAGGGAAGGATAGATGGCTACACCTTC. It specifies CASRPQGRIDGYTF.

This clonotype was counted many times. The chain has TRBV12-3 or TRBV12-4 and TRBJ2-7; the match to TRBD1 covers 9 bases. The CDR3 consists of 14 residues. The V and J ends lost 6 bases and 6 bases, in that order; junction bases with no gene match: 9. CDR3 in amino acids: CASRGPGQGGEQYF. In DNA form, the CDR3 reads TGTGCCAGCAGAGGGCCGGGACAGGGAGGCGAGCAGTACTTC.

Ten or more counts support this clonotype. J is TRBJ2-7 and V is TRBV3-1, with TRBD1 identical over 7 bases. The CDR3 runs to 13 residues. V was clipped by 4 bases and J by 3 bases; unmatched bases: 3. Germline lookup yields CDR1 LGHDT and CDR2 YNNKEL (reference sequence). The CDR3 DNA sequence: TGTGCCAGCAGCCGCGGACAGGACTACGAGCAGTACTTC. Translated, it gives CASSRGQDYEQYF.

Regarding this clonotype: This may arise from a read error, as a much more abundant clone is one base away. The V and J genes are TRBV20-1 and TRBJ2-1; 7 positions agree with TRBD2. Germline assignment: CDR1 DFQATT and CDR2 SNEGSKA (reference sequence). The length of the CDR3 is 15 residues. V lost 2 bases and J lost 8; bases outside the gene matches: 12. The CDR3 here is CSARPTSRPVYEQFF. CDR3 sequence (DNA): TGCAGTGCTAGACCGACTAGCCGACCCGTCTATGAGCAGTTCTTC.

This clonotype was recorded at least ten times. This chain links TRBV20-1 with TRBJ2-7; 12 nucleotides line up with TRBD2. The junction had 7 bases not matched to a gene; V was cut back by 6 bases and J by 1 base. Germline assignment: CDR1 DFQATT and CDR2 SNEGSKA (reference sequence). The CDR3 is made up of 15 amino acids. The CDR3 nucleotides read TGCAGTGCACCCGGACTAGCGGGACGGTCCTACGAGCAGTACTTC. It is translated as CSAPGLAGRSYEQYF.

This clonotype was counted at least ten times. The V call is TRBV20-1, the J call TRBJ1-6; 7 bases fit TRBD1. The V and J ends lost 7 bases and 8 bases, in that order; junction bases with no gene match: 11. CDR3 size: 14 residues. Germline CDR1 reads DFQATT; CDR2 reads SNEGSKA (reference sequence). In DNA form, the CDR3 reads TGCAGTGGGAGCCAAGAGACAGGGTATTCACCCCTCCACTTT. Residues: CSGSQETGYSPLHF.

This clonotype was observed many times. V usage is TRBV25-1 and J usage is TRBJ1-1, with unresolved D. The CDR3 covers 12 residues. CDR1 is MGHDK and CDR2 is SYGVNS in the germline V gene. Trimming cost V 4 bases and J 2 bases, with 5 bases left between them. The CDR3 DNA reads TGTGCCAGCAGTGCGGTAAACACTGAAGCTTTCTTT. This encodes CASSAVNTEAFF.

Ten or more counts support this clonotype. The rearrangement links TRBV6-1 to TRBJ1-5; maybe TRBD1 (5 bases). This CDR3 region has 15 residues. Trimming took off 4 bases at V and 3 bases at J, with 13 bases between the two ends. Germline CDR1 MNHNS, CDR2 SASEGT. This CDR3 is CASSANSGTNQPQHF. The CDR3 DNA follows: TGTGCCAGCAGTGCGAACTCAGGGACCAATCAGCCCCAGCATTTT.

This clonotype was seen many times. The chain uses TRBV4-2 and TRBJ1-1; D ambiguous. The CDR3 totals 15 residues. The ends were cut back, 1 base at V and 0 bases at J, with 9 bases in the middle. Per germline, CDR1 LGHNA and CDR2 YNFKEQ. For the CDR3, the DNA is TGTGCCAGCAGCCAAGTGAGAGATCTGAACACTGAAGCTTTCTTT. It is translated as CASSQVRDLNTEAFF.

This clonotype was detected many times. In DNA form, the CDR3 reads TGTGCCAGCAGCTATAGAGGAGTTGCAACTAATGAAAAACTGTTTTTT. Translating it yields CASSYRGVATNEKLFF. The chain uses TRBV7-9 and TRBJ1-4; D uncertain. This CDR3 contains 16 residues. Per the germline V gene, CDR1 is SEHNR and CDR2 is FQNEAQ (reference sequence). V gave up 4 bases and J gave up 0 bases, with 12 bases separating them.